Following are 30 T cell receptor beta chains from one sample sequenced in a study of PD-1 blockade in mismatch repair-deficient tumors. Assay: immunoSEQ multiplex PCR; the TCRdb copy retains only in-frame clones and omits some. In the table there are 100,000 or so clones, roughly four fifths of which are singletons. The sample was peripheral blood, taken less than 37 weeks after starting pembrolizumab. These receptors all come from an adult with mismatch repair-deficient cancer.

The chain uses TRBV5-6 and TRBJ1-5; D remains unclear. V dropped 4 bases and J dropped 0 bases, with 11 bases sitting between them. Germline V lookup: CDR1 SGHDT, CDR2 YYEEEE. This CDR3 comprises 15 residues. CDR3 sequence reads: CASSPSFYSNQPQHF. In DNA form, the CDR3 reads TGTGCCAGCAGCCCCAGTTTTTATAGCAATCAGCCCCAGCATTTT.

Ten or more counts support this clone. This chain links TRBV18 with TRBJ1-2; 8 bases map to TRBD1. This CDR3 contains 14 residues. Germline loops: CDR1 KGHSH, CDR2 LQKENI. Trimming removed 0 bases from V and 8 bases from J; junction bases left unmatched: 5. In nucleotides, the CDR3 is TGTGCCAGCTCACCACCTTCAGGGGGCGGAGGCTACACCTTC. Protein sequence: CASSPPSGGGGYTF.

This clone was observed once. CDR3 bases: TGCGCCAGCAGCTTGGCTGGTAATGAAAAACTGTTTTTT. This codes for CASSLAGNEKLFF. The chain combines TRBV5-1 with TRBJ1-4; D gene ambiguous. This CDR3 contains 13 residues. Germline V CDR1 and CDR2: SGHRS, YFSETQ. Trimming took off 0 bases at V and 4 bases at J, with 4 bases between the two ends. The variable domain in full, with the rest retrieved from reference TRBV5-1 and TRBJ1-4, is KAGVTQTPRYLIKTRGQQVTLSCSPISGHRSVSWYQQTPGQGLQFLFEYFSETQRNKGNFPGRFSGRQFSNSRSEMNVSTLELGDSALYLCASSLAGNEKLFFGSGTQLSVL.

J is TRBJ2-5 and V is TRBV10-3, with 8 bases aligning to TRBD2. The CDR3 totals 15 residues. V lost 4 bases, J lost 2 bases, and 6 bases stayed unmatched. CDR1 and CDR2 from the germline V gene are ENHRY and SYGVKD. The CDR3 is CAISVGAGGQETQYF. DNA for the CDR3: TGTGCCATCAGTGTTGGGGCGGGAGGACAAGAGACCCAGTACTTC.

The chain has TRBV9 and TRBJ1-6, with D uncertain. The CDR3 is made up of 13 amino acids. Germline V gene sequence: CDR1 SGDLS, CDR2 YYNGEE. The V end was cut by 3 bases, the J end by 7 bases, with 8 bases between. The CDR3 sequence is CASSADGNSPLHF. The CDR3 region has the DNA TGTGCCAGCAGCGCGGACGGAAATTCACCCCTCCACTTT.

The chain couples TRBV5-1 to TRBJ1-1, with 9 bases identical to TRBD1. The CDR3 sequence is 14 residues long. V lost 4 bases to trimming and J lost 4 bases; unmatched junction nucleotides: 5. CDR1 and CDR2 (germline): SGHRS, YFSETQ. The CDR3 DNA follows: TGCGCCAGCAGCGACGGACAGGGGCGCACTGAAGCTTTCTTT. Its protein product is CASSDGQGRTEAFF.

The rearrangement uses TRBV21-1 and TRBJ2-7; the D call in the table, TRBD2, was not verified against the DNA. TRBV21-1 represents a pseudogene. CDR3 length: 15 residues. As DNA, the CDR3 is TGTGCCAGCAGGGTCGGAGCAGGGAGGACTTACGAGCAGTACTTC. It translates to CASRVGAGRTYEQYF.

The CDR3 DNA reads as TGCGCCAGCAGCTTGGGACTCAGAAGCACAGATACGCAGTATTTT. This translates into CASSLGLRSTDTQYF. The V and J genes are TRBV5-1 and TRBJ2-3; D is unclear. Per germline, CDR1 SGHRS and CDR2 YFSETQ. V lost 0 bases and J lost 0, with 8 bases in between. CDR3 length: 15 residues.

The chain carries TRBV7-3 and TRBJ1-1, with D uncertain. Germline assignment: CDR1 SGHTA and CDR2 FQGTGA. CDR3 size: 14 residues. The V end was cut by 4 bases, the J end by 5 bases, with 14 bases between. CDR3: CASSSLPEGTEAFF. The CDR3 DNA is TGTGCCAGCAGCTCCCTCCCGGAGGGAACTGAAGCTTTCTTT.

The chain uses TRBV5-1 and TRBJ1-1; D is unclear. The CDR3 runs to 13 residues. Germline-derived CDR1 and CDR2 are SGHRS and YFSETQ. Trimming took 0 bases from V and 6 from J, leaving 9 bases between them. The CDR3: CASSLDGRSEAFF. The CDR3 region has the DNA TGCGCCAGCAGCTTGGACGGGAGGTCTGAAGCTTTCTTT.

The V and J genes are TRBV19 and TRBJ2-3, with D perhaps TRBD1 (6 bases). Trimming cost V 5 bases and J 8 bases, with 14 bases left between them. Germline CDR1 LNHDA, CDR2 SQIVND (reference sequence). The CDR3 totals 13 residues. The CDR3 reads CASSWVDRPTQYF. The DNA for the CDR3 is TGTGCCAGTAGTTGGGTTGACAGGCCTACGCAGTATTTT.

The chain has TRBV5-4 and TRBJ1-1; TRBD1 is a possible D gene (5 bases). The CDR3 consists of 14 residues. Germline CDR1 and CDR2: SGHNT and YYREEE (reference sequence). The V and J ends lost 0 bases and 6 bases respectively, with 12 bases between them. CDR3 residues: CASSLEGEGSEAFF. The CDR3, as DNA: TGTGCCAGCAGCTTGGAAGGGGAGGGGTCTGAAGCTTTCTTT.

This CDR3 reads CASSLSDRPTYEQYF. The CDR3, as DNA: TGTGCCAGCAGTTTAAGTGACAGACCTACCTACGAGCAGTACTTC. The chain combines TRBV27 with TRBJ2-7, with D perhaps TRBD1 (5 bases). This CDR3 has 15 residues. Germline lookup yields CDR1 MNHEY and CDR2 SMNVEV (reference sequence). V was clipped by 2 bases and J by 2 bases, with 13 bases between them.

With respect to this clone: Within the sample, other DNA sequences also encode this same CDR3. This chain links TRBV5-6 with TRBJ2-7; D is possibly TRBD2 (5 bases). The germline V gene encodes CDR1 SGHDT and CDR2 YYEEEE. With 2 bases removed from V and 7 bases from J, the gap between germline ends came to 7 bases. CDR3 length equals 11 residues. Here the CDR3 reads CASSLSGEQYF. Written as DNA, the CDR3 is TGTGCCAGCAGCTTATCGGGGGAGCAGTACTTC.

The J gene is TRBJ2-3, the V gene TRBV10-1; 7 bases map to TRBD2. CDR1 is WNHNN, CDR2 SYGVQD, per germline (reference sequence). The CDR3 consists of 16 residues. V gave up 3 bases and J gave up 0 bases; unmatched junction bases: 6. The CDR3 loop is CASSEKTSLSTDTQYF. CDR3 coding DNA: TGCGCCAGCAGTGAAAAGACTAGCCTCAGCACAGATACGCAGTATTTT.

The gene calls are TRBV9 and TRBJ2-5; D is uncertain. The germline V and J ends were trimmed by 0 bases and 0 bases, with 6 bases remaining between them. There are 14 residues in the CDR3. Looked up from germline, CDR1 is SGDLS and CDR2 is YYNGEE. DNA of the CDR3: TGTGCCAGCAGCGTAGATGGATACCAAGAGACCCAGTACTTC. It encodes CASSVDGYQETQYF.

CDR3 residues: CASSGYNEQFF. DNA of the CDR3: TGCGCCAGCAGTGGCTACAATGAGCAGTTCTTC. The chain couples TRBV10-2 to TRBJ2-1; D not certain. The V end was cut by 4 bases, the J end by 3 bases, with 1 base between. The CDR3 has 11 amino acids. In germline, CDR1 is WSHSY, CDR2 SAAADI.

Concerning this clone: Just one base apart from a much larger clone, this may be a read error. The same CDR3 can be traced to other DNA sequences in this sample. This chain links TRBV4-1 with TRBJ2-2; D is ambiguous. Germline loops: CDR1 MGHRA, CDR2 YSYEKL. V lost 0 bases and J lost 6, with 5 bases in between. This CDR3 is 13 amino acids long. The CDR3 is CASSQDLAGELFF. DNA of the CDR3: TGCGCCAGCAGCCAAGATTTGGCCGGGGAGCTGTTTTTT.

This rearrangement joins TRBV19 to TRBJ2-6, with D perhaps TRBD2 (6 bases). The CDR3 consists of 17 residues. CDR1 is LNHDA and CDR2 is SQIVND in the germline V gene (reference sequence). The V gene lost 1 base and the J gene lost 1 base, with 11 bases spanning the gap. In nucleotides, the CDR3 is TGTGCCAGTAGTATAGTGGGCGGGATGTCTGGGGCCAACGTCCTGACTTTC. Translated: CASSIVGGMSGANVLTF.

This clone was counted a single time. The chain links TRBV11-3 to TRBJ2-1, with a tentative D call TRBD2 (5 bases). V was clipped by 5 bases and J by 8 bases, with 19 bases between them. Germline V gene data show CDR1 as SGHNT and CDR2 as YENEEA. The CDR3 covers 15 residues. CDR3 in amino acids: CASSESGLYKDEQFF. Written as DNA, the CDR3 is TGTGCCAGCAGCGAAAGCGGACTCTACAAGGATGAGCAGTTCTTC.

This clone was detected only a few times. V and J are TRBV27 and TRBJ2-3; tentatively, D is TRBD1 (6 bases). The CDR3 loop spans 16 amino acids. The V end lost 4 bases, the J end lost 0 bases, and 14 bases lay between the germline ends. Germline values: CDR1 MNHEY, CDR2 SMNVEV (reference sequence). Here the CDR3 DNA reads TGTGCCAGCAGTTCTACCGGGACAAGGAGCACAGATACGCAGTATTTT. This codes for CASSSTGTRSTDTQYF.

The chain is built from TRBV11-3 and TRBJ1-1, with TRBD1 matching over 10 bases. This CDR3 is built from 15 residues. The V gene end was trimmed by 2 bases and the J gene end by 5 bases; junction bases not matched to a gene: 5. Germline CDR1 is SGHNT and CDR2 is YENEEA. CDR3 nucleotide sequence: TGTGCCAGCAGCTTAAGAGGACAGGGGGTTACTGAAGCTTTCTTT. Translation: CASSLRGQGVTEAFF.

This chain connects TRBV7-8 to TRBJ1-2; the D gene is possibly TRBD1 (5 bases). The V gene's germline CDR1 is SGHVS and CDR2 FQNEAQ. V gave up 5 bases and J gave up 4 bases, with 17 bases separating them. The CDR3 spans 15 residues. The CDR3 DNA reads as TGTGCCAGCAGCCCTGGCCCCGGGACGGGCTATGGCTACACCTTC. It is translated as CASSPGPGTGYGYTF.

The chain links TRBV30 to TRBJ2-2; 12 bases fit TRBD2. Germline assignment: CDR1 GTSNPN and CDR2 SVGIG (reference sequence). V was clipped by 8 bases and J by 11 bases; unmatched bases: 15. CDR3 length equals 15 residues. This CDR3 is CALAGASGRALELFF. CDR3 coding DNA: TGTGCCCTCGCAGGTGCTAGCGGGAGGGCACTTGAGCTGTTTTTT.

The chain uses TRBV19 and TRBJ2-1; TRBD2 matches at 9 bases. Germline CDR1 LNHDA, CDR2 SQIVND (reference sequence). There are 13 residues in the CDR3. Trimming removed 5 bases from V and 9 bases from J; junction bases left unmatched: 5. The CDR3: CASSLAGGGEQFF. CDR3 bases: TGTGCCAGTAGTTTGGCGGGAGGGGGTGAGCAGTTCTTC.

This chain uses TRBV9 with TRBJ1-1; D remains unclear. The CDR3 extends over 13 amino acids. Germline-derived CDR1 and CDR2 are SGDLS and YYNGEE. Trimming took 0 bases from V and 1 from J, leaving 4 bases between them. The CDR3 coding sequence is TGTGCCAGCAGCGTAGCCCCGAACACTGAAGCTTTCTTT. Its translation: CASSVAPNTEAFF.

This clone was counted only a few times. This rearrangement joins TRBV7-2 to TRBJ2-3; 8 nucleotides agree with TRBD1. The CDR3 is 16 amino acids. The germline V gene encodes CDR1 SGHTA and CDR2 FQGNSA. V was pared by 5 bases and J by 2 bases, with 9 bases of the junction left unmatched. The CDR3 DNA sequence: TGTGCCAGCAGCCGATGGACAGGGAGGTCCACAGATACGCAGTATTTT. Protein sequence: CASSRWTGRSTDTQYF.

The CDR3 DNA reads TGTGCCAGCAGCTTCACCGCGGGCACTGAAGCTTTCTTT. Its translation: CASSFTAGTEAFF. The chain carries TRBV11-3 and TRBJ1-1; D gene ambiguous. The CDR3 consists of 13 residues. In germline, CDR1 is SGHNT, CDR2 YENEEA. The V gene lost 3 bases and the J gene lost 4 bases, with 9 bases spanning the gap.

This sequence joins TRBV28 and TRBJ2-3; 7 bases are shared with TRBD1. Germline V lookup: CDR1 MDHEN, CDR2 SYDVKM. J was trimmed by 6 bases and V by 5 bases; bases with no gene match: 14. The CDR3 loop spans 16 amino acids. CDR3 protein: CASSLPTGMGADTQYF. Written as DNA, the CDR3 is TGTGCCAGCAGTCTGCCGACAGGGATGGGTGCGGATACGCAGTATTTT.

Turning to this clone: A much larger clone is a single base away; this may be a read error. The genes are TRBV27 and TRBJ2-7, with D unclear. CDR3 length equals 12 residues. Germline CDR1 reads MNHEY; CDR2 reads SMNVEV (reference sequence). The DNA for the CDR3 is TGTGCCCGCAGCACAGACTTGGACGAGCAGTACTTC. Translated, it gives CARSTDLDEQYF.